Described below is a single TCR beta chain sequence and its context. Original analysis: Estimates of nucleated cell counts were drawn from the amplification of reference gene primers. The protocol was immunoSEQ multiplex PCR, while the TCRdb copy is restricted to in-frame clones and leaves out a portion. V and J calls and clone size are copied from that table; D and trimming were computed from the DNA. This sample has fewer than 200,000 clones; 80% to 90% occur once, and the top ten carry about 12%. CDR3 length: 16 amino acids. With V trimmed by 4 bases and J by 8 bases, 9 bases remained unmatched. The germline gives CDR1 SNHLY, CDR2 FYNNEI. These data come from a study of blood T cell repertoires in COVID-19. Study context: The cDNA or gDNA used as material had been derived from T cells, B-cell-depleted T cells, or PBMCs.

The sample taken for sequencing was peripheral blood. The chain combines TRBV2 with TRBJ2-1; 12 bases match TRBD2. This clonotype was obtained from a woman aged 80 or over with COVID-19, enrolled during active disease. This CDR3 reads CASSGLLAGGIDEQFF. In DNA, the CDR3 is TGTGCCAGCAGTGGCCTACTAGCGGGAGGCATAGATGAGCAGTTCTTC. Combining the CDR3 with reference TRBV2 and TRBJ2-1 gives the whole variable domain EPEVTQTPSHQVTQMGQEVILRCVPISNHLYFYWYRQILGQKVEFLVSFYNNEISEKSEIFDDQFSVERPDGSNFTLKIRSTKLEDSAMYFCASSGLLAGGIDEQFFGPGTRLTVL.